A selection of T cell receptor beta chains follows, all from one sample in a study of blood T cell repertoires in COVID-19. The method was immunoSEQ multiplex PCR; TCRdb's version includes in-frame clones alone and lacks a portion of them. The sample lists roughly 200,000 clones; around 90% were seen once. The sample consisted of peripheral blood. The receptors originated from a man aged 50 to 59 with acute or convalescent COVID-19. Both conserved end residues are part of each CDR3. Each record gives: clone size, D gene, J gene, V gene, CDR3 DNA, CDR3 protein. The D gene is left open where the match is weak. The listing skips clone size in some rows; elsewhere it reads once, few, many or a size class.

NA | NA | TRBJ2-7 | TRBV3-1/TRBV3-2 | TGTGCCAGCAGCCAAGGTCCAGGGGTCTACGAGCAGTACTTC | CASSQGPGVYEQYF
NA | NA | TRBJ2-2 | TRBV24-1 | TGTGCCACCAGTGATTTGCGAGAGCCGAACACCGGGGAGCTGTTTTTT | CATSDLREPNTGELFF
NA | TRBD1 | TRBJ1-2 | TRBV28 | TGTGCCAGCAGTTCTCTGACAGGGAGGTATAGGGGCTATGGCTACACCTTC | CASSSLTGRYRGYGYTF
NA | NA | TRBJ2-2 | TRBV27 | TGTGCCAGCAGTGTACGGGCCGGGGAGCTGTTTTTT | CASSVRAGELFF
NA | TRBD1 | TRBJ1-4 | TRBV7-8 | TGTGCCACCATGTGGGTGAACAGGGGTGATGAAAAACTGTTTTTT | CATMWVNRGDEKLFF
NA | NA | TRBJ1-1 | TRBV5-4 | TGTGCCAGCAGCCCCGGCCGGGGGACGAACACTGAAGCTTTCTTT | CASSPGRGTNTEAFF
NA | TRBD2 | TRBJ2-4 | TRBV10-3 | TGTGCCATCAGCGGGGTCGGACTAGATCGATTTGACAAAAACATTCAGTACTTC | CAISGVGLDRFDKNIQYF
NA | NA | TRBJ2-7 | TRBV29-1 | TGCAGCGTTGGAGCTGACGAGCAGTACTTC | CSVGADEQYF
NA | TRBD1 | TRBJ1-2 | TRBV6-5 | TGTGCCAGCAGCCAACAGGGGAACTATGGCTACACCTTC | CASSQQGNYGYTF
NA | TRBD2 | TRBJ2-1 | TRBV27 | TGTGCCAGCAGTCTCAGACTAGCGGGAGGGGGCAATGAGCAGTTCTTC | CASSLRLAGGGNEQFF
NA | NA | TRBJ1-1 | TRBV7-9 | TGTGCCAGCAGAACGGACACTGAAGCTTTCTTT | CASRTDTEAFF
NA | NA | TRBJ1-6 | TRBV15 | TGTGCCACCAGCCCTCAAGGGGGTGGTTTTAATTCACCCCTCCACTTT | CATSPQGGGFNSPLHF
NA | NA | TRBJ2-4 | TRBV12-3/TRBV12-4 | TGTGCCACCAGCTCCCACATTCAGTACTTC | CATSSHIQYF
NA | NA | TRBJ2-3 | TRBV5-5 | TGTGCCAGCAGCTTGGCGGTTCCAACAGATACGCAGTATTTT | CASSLAVPTDTQYF
NA | NA | TRBJ1-4 | TRBV29-1 | TGCAGCGTTGAGACAGGCGATGAAAAACTGTTTTTT | CSVETGDEKLFF
NA | TRBD2 | TRBJ2-3 | TRBV7-9 | TGTGCCAGCAGCTTAGGGGGGACTAGAGACACAGATACGCAGTATTTT | CASSLGGTRDTDTQYF
NA | NA | TRBJ1-1 | TRBV7-2 | TGTGCCAGCAGCAAGGACACGAGTACTGAAGCTTTCTTT | CASSKDTSTEAFF
NA | NA | TRBJ2-5 | TRBV10-3 | TGTGCCATCAGCGGTTACCAAGAGACCCAGTACTTC | CAISGYQETQYF
NA | TRBD1 | TRBJ1-6 | TRBV4-3 | TGCGCCAGCAGCCAAGGACAGGGGAACGGCTCACCCCTCCACTTT | CASSQGQGNGSPLHF
NA | TRBD1 | TRBJ1-2 | TRBV28 | TGTGCCAGCAGTTACCGGACAGGTTATGGCTACACCTTC | CASSYRTGYGYTF
NA | TRBD1 | TRBJ1-1 | TRBV28 | TGTGCCAGCAGTACCGGACAGGGGCGGGGTGACACTGAAGCTTTCTTT | CASSTGQGRGDTEAFF
NA | TRBD1 | TRBJ1-3 | TRBV18 | TGTGCCAGCTCACCGAACCGGGACAGGGCTTATCAGCCCGGAAACACCATATATTTT | CASSPNRDRAYQPGNTIYF
NA | TRBD2 | TRBJ2-5 | TRBV6-2/TRBV6-3 | TGTGCCAGCAGTTCTCGCGGGAGCGGATTCAAGGAGACCCAGTACTTC | CASSSRGSGFKETQYF
NA | TRBD1 | TRBJ1-1 | TRBV10-1 | TGCGCCAGCAGTGGACAGGGGAACACTGAAGCTTTCTTT | CASSGQGNTEAFF
NA | TRBD1 | TRBJ1-3 | TRBV18 | TGTGCCAGCTCACAGGAGGACAGGACGAACACCATATATTTT | CASSQEDRTNTIYF
NA | NA | TRBJ2-6 | TRBV7-2 | TGTGCCAGCAGCTTAGGCGGGCCCGGGGCCAACGTCCTGACTTTC | CASSLGGPGANVLTF
NA | TRBD2 | TRBJ2-1 | TRBV6-2/TRBV6-3 | TGTGCCAGCAGCCCTCGGGGGGGCGGGCAGGCCTACAATGAGCAGTTCTTC | CASSPRGGGQAYNEQFF
NA | NA | TRBJ1-4 | TRBV6-5 | TGTGCCAGCAGTTACCAGCAATTGTCGGGGATCGAAAAACTGTTTTTT | CASSYQQLSGIEKLFF
NA | NA | TRBJ1-5 | TRBV5-1 | TGCGCCAGCAGCTTGGGCGGGACGGGAAACCAGCCCCAGCATTTT | CASSLGGTGNQPQHF
NA | NA | TRBJ2-7 | TRBV27 | TGTGCCAGCAGTGCTCTAGCGGATCACCGGGGGGCAGCCTACGAGCAGTACTTC | CASSALADHRGAAYEQYF
once | TRBD1 | TRBJ1-5 | TRBV9 | TGTGCCAGCAGCGTGGGGACAGGGAACGTTCAGCCCCAGCATTTT | CASSVGTGNVQPQHF
NA | NA | TRBJ2-5 | TRBV4-3 | TGCGCCAGCAGCCAAGATCTTTCAGTGGGCAATGGAGAGACCCAGTACTTC | CASSQDLSVGNGETQYF
NA | NA | TRBJ2-3 | TRBV9 | TGTGCCAGCAGCGTAGCCATCACAGATACGCAGTATTTT | CASSVAITDTQYF
NA | TRBD2 | TRBJ2-2 | TRBV5-4 | TGTGCCAGCAGCTTGGCGGGGGGGGCGAACACCGGGGAGCTGTTTTTT | CASSLAGGANTGELFF
NA | NA | TRBJ1-5 | TRBV6-1 | TGTGCCAGCAGTGAGCCAGGGGTTTATAGCAATCAGCCCCAGCATTTT | CASSEPGVYSNQPQHF
once | TRBD1 | TRBJ1-5 | TRBV6-5 | TGTGCCAGCAGCTCCGGGACAGGGTCTCAGCCCCAGCATTTT | CASSSGTGSQPQHF
NA | NA | TRBJ2-2 | TRBV11-3 | TGTGCCAGCAGCTTAGATCGAGGGGGTGGGGAGCTGTTTTTT | CASSLDRGGGELFF
NA | NA | TRBJ1-3 | TRBV28 | TGTGCCAGCAGGGCCCAGGGAAACACCATATATTTT | CASRAQGNTIYF
NA | TRBD1 | TRBJ2-3 | TRBV6-5 | TGTGCCAGCAGTTACTCGGGACAGGGAATCACAGATACGCAGTATTTT | CASSYSGQGITDTQYF
NA | TRBD2 | TRBJ2-1 | TRBV19 | TGTGCCAGTAGTGCGGGACTAGCGGGAGTAAATGAGCAGTTCTTC | CASSAGLAGVNEQFF
NA | TRBD2 | TRBJ2-2 | TRBV7-9 | TGTGCCAGCAGCCCACCACGACTAGCGGGAGCGAACACCGGGGAGCTGTTTTTT | CASSPPRLAGANTGELFF
once | NA | TRBJ2-1 | TRBV5-1 | TGCGCCAGCAGCTCCGACAGGACGCAGTTCTTC | CASSSDRTQFF
NA | TRBD1 | TRBJ1-5 | TRBV30 | TGTGCCTGGAGTGAGGGACAGTCAGAGGAGCCCCAGCATTTT | CAWSEGQSEEPQHF
NA | TRBD2 | TRBJ2-7 | TRBV27 | TGTGCCAGCAGTTTATCGGGGACTAGCGGGAGTTTTTTTTTCTACGAGCAGTACTTC | CASSLSGTSGSFFFYEQYF
NA | NA | TRBJ2-5 | TRBV5-4 | TGTGCCAGCAGCTTGGCGGGGAGTGAGACCCAGTACTTC | CASSLAGSETQYF
NA | NA | TRBJ2-3 | TRBV27 | TGTGCCAGCAGTGGGCAGGGTACGGTCACAGATACGCAGTATTTT | CASSGQGTVTDTQYF
NA | TRBD1 | TRBJ2-1 | TRBV7-2 | TGTGCCAGCAGTTCCGACAGGGGGTCAAGCAATGAGCAGTTCTTC | CASSSDRGSSNEQFF
NA | TRBD2 | TRBJ2-1 | TRBV5-1 | TGCGCCAGCAGCTTGGGTACTAGCGGCTACAATGAGCAGTTCTTC | CASSLGTSGYNEQFF
NA | NA | TRBJ1-6 | TRBV10-3 | TGTGCCATCAGTGGACAGTCCGGATCACCCCTCCACTTT | CAISGQSGSPLHF
NA | NA | TRBJ2-7 | TRBV20-1 | TGCAGTGCCCGTCGTTACGAGCAGTACTTC | CSARRYEQYF
NA | TRBD1 | TRBJ1-1 | TRBV6-2/TRBV6-3 | TGTGCCAGCAGTCGGGGACAGGGAATAAACACTGAAGCTTTCTTT | CASSRGQGINTEAFF